This T cell receptor beta chain was documented in a study of vaccination effects on CD4 cells after COVID-19. V gave up 0 bases and J gave up 12 bases, with 5 bases separating them. The CDR3 loop spans 11 amino acids. Germline V gene lookup returns CDR1 MNHNS and CDR2 SASEGT. On this clone: As yet, its antigen is unknown.

The data were produced by immunoSEQ multiplex PCR, yet TCRdb's version contains in-frame clones alone and is incomplete. The sample lists tens of thousands of clones, 70% to 80% occurring once. Peptide-pool stimulation followed by sequencing identified expanded antigen-specific CD4+ clonotypes in the ViraFEST assay. The authors isolated CD4+ T cells after about 10 days of culture. The vaccine recipients had no prior SARS-CoV-2 infection, with negative nucleocapsid antibodies. Cultures received IL-2 medium that replaced half the medium on days 3 and 7. This chain uses TRBV6-1 with TRBJ1-4; D unresolved. This specimen consisted of CD4+ T cells from PBMCs cultured with HCoV-NL63 spike peptides, obtained before COVID-19 vaccination. The clonotype originates from a human donor who received a COVID-19 vaccine. This chain's CDR3 is CASSEAWELFF. The CDR3 DNA follows: TGTGCCAGCAGTGAAGCGTGGGAACTGTTTTTT.